Each of the 29 T cell receptor beta chains below was sequenced from the same sample in a study of shared clonotypes between healthy human individuals. The data were produced by immunoSEQ multiplex PCR, yet TCRdb's version contains in-frame clones alone and is incomplete. Of roughly 500,000 clones in the sample, 90% to 96% are singletons; the top ten hold about 0.057%. The specimen sequenced was naive CD4+ T cells sorted from blood. Subset: CD45RA+ positively selected. All receptors come from a woman in her 30s in good health.

The V and J genes are TRBV6-1 and TRBJ2-1; TRBD2 aligns across 13 bases. Germline lookup yields CDR1 MNHNS and CDR2 SASEGT. This CDR3 has 14 residues. The junction had 2 bases not matched to a gene; V was cut back by 6 bases and J by 6 bases. The CDR3 DNA is TGTGCCAGCAGCGGGACTAGCGGGACCAATGAGCAGTTCTTC. Encoded protein: CASSGTSGTNEQFF.

The chain combines TRBV13 with TRBJ2-1, with D perhaps matching TRBD1 (6 bases). The CDR3 length is 14 residues. Per the germline V gene, CDR1 is PRHDT and CDR2 is FYEKMQ (reference sequence). Trimming removed 6 bases at V and 3 bases at J, with 12 bases between. The CDR3 sequence: CASSRTANYNEQFF. The CDR3 DNA reads TGTGCCAGCAGTCGGACAGCCAACTACAATGAGCAGTTCTTC.

This clone was found once. J is TRBJ2-7 and V is TRBV14; TRBD2 aligns across 11 bases. The CDR3 runs 15 residues. Germline V gives CDR1 SGHDN, CDR2 FVKESK. Trimming at V came to 1 base and at J to 2 bases, leaving 1 base not matched to a gene. CDR3 coding DNA: TGTGCCAGCAGCCAAGTAGCGGGAGGGACCTACGAGCAGTACTTC. Translation: CASSQVAGGTYEQYF.

This chain links TRBV29-1 with TRBJ1-1; D is ambiguous. The CDR3 covers 13 residues. Trimming took 3 bases from V and 1 from J, leaving 9 bases between them. The germline V gene has CDR1 SQVTM and CDR2 ANQGSEA. The CDR3, as DNA: TGCAGCGTTGATGACCTTGGGAACACTGAAGCTTTCTTT. The encoded protein is CSVDDLGNTEAFF.

This rearrangement joins TRBV4-2 to TRBJ2-7; D may match TRBD1 or TRBD2 (5 bases each). This CDR3 is built from 13 residues. Germline CDR1 LGHNA, CDR2 YNFKEQ. V shed 5 bases and J shed 2 bases, with 10 bases lying between them. The CDR3 loop reads CASSTGTAYEQYF. Here the CDR3 DNA reads TGTGCCAGCAGCACCGGGACCGCCTACGAGCAGTACTTC.

V is TRBV6-6 and J is TRBJ1-5; no reliable D call. The length of the CDR3 is 10 residues. Germline lookup yields CDR1 MNHNY and CDR2 SVGAGI (reference sequence). The V and J ends lost 7 bases and 7 bases respectively, with 5 bases between them. The chain's CDR3 is CASIRQPQHF. Written as DNA, the CDR3 is TGTGCCAGCATCCGGCAGCCCCAGCATTTT.

J is TRBJ1-2 and V is TRBV27, with a tentative D call TRBD1 (6 bases). Germline lookup yields CDR1 MNHEY and CDR2 SMNVEV (reference sequence). The CDR3 sequence is 16 residues long. Between the trimmed V and J ends, which lost 4 bases and 7 bases, there was a span of 22 bases. The CDR3 loop is CASSSLGAGAPTGYTF. The CDR3 DNA reads TGTGCCAGCAGTTCCTTGGGGGCCGGGGCACCAACTGGCTACACCTTC.

With regard to this clone: This CDR3 is also generated by other DNA sequences in the sample. The rearrangement joins TRBV6-5 to TRBJ2-7; D assignment may be TRBD1 or TRBD2 (5 bases each). CDR1 MNHEY and CDR2 SVGAGI come from the germline V gene. This CDR3 spans 15 amino acids. V lost 0 bases and J 0 bases, leaving 9 bases between the germline ends. CDR3 protein: CASSYSGTDSYEQYF. The CDR3 DNA reads TGTGCCAGCAGTTACTCCGGGACGGACTCCTACGAGCAGTACTTC.

V and J are TRBV19 and TRBJ2-3; 7 nucleotides line up with TRBD1. The CDR3 runs 14 residues. V trimming: 5 bases; J trimming: 4 bases; junction bases outside the gene matches: 6. CDR1 and CDR2 from the germline V gene are LNHDA and SQIVND (reference sequence). CDR3 region: CASSPDRVADTQYF. The CDR3 DNA reads TGTGCCAGTAGTCCAGACAGGGTAGCAGATACGCAGTATTTT. Full variable domain (rest looked up from reference TRBV19 and TRBJ2-3): DGGITQSPKYLFRKEGQNVTLSCEQNLNHDAMYWYRQDPGQGLRLIYYSQIVNDFQKGDIAEGYSVSREKKESFPLTVTSAQKNPTAFYLCASSPDRVADTQYFGPGTRLTVL.

The gene calls are TRBV28 and TRBJ1-2; 7 positions agree with TRBD1. V lost 3 bases and J lost 1; bases outside the gene matches: 5. The CDR3 covers 15 residues. Germline CDR1 is MDHEN and CDR2 is SYDVKM. CDR3 residues: CASSFIRDSNYGYTF. In nucleotides, the CDR3 is TGTGCCAGCAGTTTTATCCGGGACAGTAACTATGGCTACACCTTC.

V is TRBV2 and J is TRBJ2-3; 11 nucleotides line up with TRBD2. V trimming: 6 bases; J trimming: 2 bases; junction bases outside the gene matches: 4. Germline CDR1 SNHLY, CDR2 FYNNEI. The CDR3 length is 15 residues. This CDR3 is CASRRGLADTDTQYF. The DNA for the CDR3 is TGTGCCAGCAGGAGGGGACTAGCGGACACAGATACGCAGTATTTT.

The chain joins TRBV15 to TRBJ2-1; 7 nucleotides align to TRBD1. This CDR3 is built from 14 residues. J gave up 3 bases and V 4 bases, and 3 bases lay outside the gene matches. CDR1 LNHNV and CDR2 YYDKDF come from the germline V gene (reference sequence). As DNA, the CDR3 is TGTGCCACCAGCATAAGGACAGGCTACAATGAGCAGTTCTTC. It is translated as CATSIRTGYNEQFF.

The V call is TRBV28, the J call TRBJ1-3; D gene ambiguous. The CDR3 totals 16 residues. Per germline, CDR1 MDHEN and CDR2 SYDVKM. V lost 3 bases and J lost 0, with 12 bases in between. The CDR3 loop is CASSFFRPVSGNTIYF. The CDR3 region has the DNA TGTGCCAGCAGTTTCTTCCGGCCCGTCTCTGGAAACACCATATATTTT.

The V gene is TRBV27, the J gene TRBJ1-5; D is ambiguous. The CDR3 has 15 amino acids. Germline V CDR1 and CDR2: MNHEY, SMNVEV (reference sequence). The V end was cut by 5 bases, the J end by 0 bases, with 11 bases between. CDR3 coding DNA: TGTGCCAGCAGTACCAGGCCGCATAGCAATCAGCCCCAGCATTTT. It yields the protein CASSTRPHSNQPQHF.

The chain joins TRBV13 to TRBJ2-1; 13 nucleotides align to TRBD2. With V trimmed by 2 bases and J by 6 bases, 4 bases remained unmatched. Looked up from germline, CDR1 is PRHDT and CDR2 is FYEKMQ (reference sequence). The CDR3 is 16 residues long. CDR3 in amino acids: CASSLWTSGRSNEQFF. The DNA for the CDR3 is TGTGCCAGCAGCTTATGGACTAGCGGGAGAAGCAATGAGCAGTTCTTC.

The J gene is TRBJ1-1, the V gene TRBV6-5, with a weak D call TRBD1 (6 bases). The V gene lost 6 bases and the J gene lost 8 bases, with 16 bases spanning the gap. This CDR3 is 13 amino acids long. Germline CDR1 is MNHEY and CDR2 is SVGAGI. CDR3 nucleotides: TGTGCCAGCAGATCCCGCCCCACAGGGGAAGCTTTCTTT. It specifies CASRSRPTGEAFF.

The genes are TRBV28 and TRBJ1-1; 8 bases map to TRBD1. Germline V gene sequence: CDR1 MDHEN, CDR2 SYDVKM. The CDR3 is made up of 12 amino acids. V dropped 10 bases and J dropped 9; count of bases not matched to a gene: 10. The CDR3 protein is CAIQTGGFKAFF. As DNA, the CDR3 is TGTGCCATACAAACAGGGGGTTTTAAAGCTTTCTTT.

The chain carries TRBV7-9 and TRBJ2-3; D remains ambiguous. V was trimmed by 5 bases and J by 6 bases, leaving 9 bases between them. Germline V lookup: CDR1 SEHNR, CDR2 FQNEAQ (reference sequence). The CDR3 totals 12 residues. CDR3 amino acids: CASSENGDTQYF. The CDR3 bases are TGTGCCAGCAGCGAAAACGGGGATACGCAGTATTTT.

The V gene is TRBV5-1, the J gene TRBJ2-1; D uncertain. This CDR3 has 15 residues. CDR1 is SGHRS and CDR2 is YFSETQ in the germline V gene. Trimming removed 4 bases from V and 2 bases from J, with 13 bases in between. CDR3 in amino acids: CASSPTTRTYNEQFF. CDR3 nucleotides: TGCGCCAGCAGCCCTACGACCCGAACCTACAATGAGCAGTTCTTC.

About this clone: The sample holds other DNA sequences that translate to the same CDR3. This sequence joins TRBV5-1 and TRBJ1-5; 10 bases align to TRBD1. In germline, CDR1 is SGHRS, CDR2 YFSETQ. The V gene end was trimmed by 4 bases and the J gene end by 5 bases; junction bases not matched to a gene: 3. This CDR3 has 14 amino acids. The CDR3 reads CASSLGQGDQPQHF. The CDR3 DNA is TGCGCCAGCAGCCTCGGACAGGGGGATCAGCCCCAGCATTTT.

V is TRBV7-6 and J is TRBJ2-3, with 7 bases aligning to TRBD1. The germline gives CDR1 SGHVS, CDR2 FNYEAQ. V lost 0 bases and J lost 0; bases outside the gene matches: 3. The CDR3 extends over 16 amino acids. In nucleotides, the CDR3 is TGTGCCAGCAGCTTAGCGACAGGGAGAAGCACAGATACGCAGTATTTT. This sequence encodes CASSLATGRSTDTQYF. The complete variable domain, with remaining parts taken from reference TRBV7-6 and TRBJ2-3, reads GAGVSQSPRYKVTKRGQDVALRCDPISGHVSLYWYRQALGQGPEFLTYFNYEAQQDKSGLPNDRFSAERPEGSISTLTIQRTEQRDSAMYRCASSLATGRSTDTQYFGPGTRLTVL.

The chain uses TRBV18 and TRBJ2-7; TRBD2 agrees at 8 bases. J was trimmed by 5 bases and V by 6 bases; bases with no gene match: 9. Germline V gives CDR1 KGHSH, CDR2 LQKENI. The CDR3 sequence is 14 residues long. CDR3 amino acids: CASSRREGHDEQYF. The CDR3 DNA reads as TGTGCCAGCTCGAGACGGGAGGGCCACGACGAGCAGTACTTC.

The gene calls are TRBV2 and TRBJ2-5; 11 bases are a match to TRBD2. The CDR3 length is 15 residues. Germline CDR1 is SNHLY and CDR2 is FYNNEI. The J segment lost 9 bases and the V segment lost 4 bases, leaving 10 bases of the junction unmatched. CDR3 loop: CASSGLAGGRTPQYF. The CDR3 region has the DNA TGTGCCAGCAGTGGGCTAGCGGGAGGCCGTACGCCCCAGTACTTC.

A single count supports this clone. The CDR3 DNA sequence: TGTGCCAGCAGCGTTACAGGAACTGACACTGAAGCTTTCTTT. Amino acid sequence: CASSVTGTDTEAFF. This chain connects TRBV9 to TRBJ1-1, with D tentatively TRBD1 (5 bases). The CDR3 loop spans 14 amino acids. Germline CDR1 SGDLS, CDR2 YYNGEE. V was pared by 2 bases and J by 3 bases, with 11 bases between. Together with reference TRBV9 and TRBJ1-1, the CDR3 gives the full variable domain: DSGVTQTPKHLITATGQRVTLRCSPRSGDLSVYWYQQSLDQGLQFLIQYYNGEERAKGNILERFSAQQFPDLHSELNLSSLELGDSALYFCASSVTGTDTEAFFGQGTRLTVV.

This chain uses TRBV4-1 with TRBJ1-2; weak D call: TRBD1 (5 bases). The CDR3 is 14 amino acids. The V gene's germline CDR1 is MGHRA and CDR2 YSYEKL. The ends were cut back, 4 bases at V and 4 bases at J, with 13 bases in the middle. CDR3 nucleotides: TGCGCCAGCAGCCCGGGACGATCGGGCTATGGCTACACCTTC. It is translated as CASSPGRSGYGYTF.

The genes are TRBV28 and TRBJ2-2; 12 bases line up with TRBD2. There are 16 residues in the CDR3. The V gene's germline CDR1 is MDHEN and CDR2 SYDVKM. V dropped 5 bases and J dropped 5; count of bases not matched to a gene: 6. CDR3 nucleotide sequence: TGTGCCAGCAGTCTGCTAGCGGGAGGGGTTACCGGGGAGCTGTTTTTT. It yields the protein CASSLLAGGVTGELFF.

This chain connects TRBV27 to TRBJ2-2; 9 bases line up with TRBD2. The CDR3 spans 15 residues. V lost 3 bases, J lost 4 bases, and 3 bases stayed unmatched. CDR1 is MNHEY, CDR2 SMNVEV, per germline (reference sequence). For the CDR3, the DNA is TGTGCCAGCAGTTTTTCTAGCGGGATCACCGGGGAGCTGTTTTTT. Protein product: CASSFSSGITGELFF.

In this sample, this clone turned up once. V and J are TRBV7-7 and TRBJ2-1; 8 bases match TRBD2. Germline V gene data show CDR1 as SSHAT and CDR2 as FNYEAQ (reference sequence). CDR3 length: 16 amino acids. Trimming took 1 base from V and 8 from J; bases not matched to a gene: 10. Here the CDR3 DNA reads TGTGCCAGCAGCTTAGTGGCAGCGGGAGTGGGTGATGAGCAGTTCTTC. Protein sequence: CASSLVAAGVGDEQFF.

With respect to this clone: Compared with germline, one end of the junction differs, possibly owing to a read error. This sequence joins TRBV13 and TRBJ2-7, with TRBD2 as a possible D gene (5 bases). The CDR3 consists of 13 residues. Germline V gene lookup returns CDR1 PRHDT and CDR2 FYEKMQ (reference sequence). The CDR3: CASSLGLLYEQYF. The CDR3, as DNA: TGTGCCAGCAGCCTAGGACTCCTCTACGAGCAGTACTTC.